This TCR beta chain was obtained from a study of T cell changes during pregnancy in multiple sclerosis. TCRdb's table, derived via immunoSEQ multiplex PCR, lists solely in-frame clones and lacks some. The repertoire has about 40,000 clones, around nine tenths of them found once; the top ten carry roughly 1.2%. The specimen was peripheral blood, collected before pregnancy. This clonotype was sampled from a female donor with multiple sclerosis, enrolled in a pregnancy study.

The CDR3 nucleotides read TGTGCCAGCAGTTACGATTGGGGCACAGTCACAGATACGCAGTATTTT. It is translated as CASSYDWGTVTDTQYF. The chain has TRBV6-5 and TRBJ2-3; D perhaps matches TRBD1 (5 bases). CDR3 length: 16 amino acids. V shed 2 bases and J shed 2 bases, with 14 bases lying between them. Germline CDR1 reads MNHEY; CDR2 reads SVGAGI.